This is a list of T cell receptor beta chains from one sample in a study of T cell repertoires in urothelial bladder cancer. Measured with immunoSEQ multiplex PCR; TCRdb has only the in-frame clones, and not every one. Here the sample spans fewer than 15,000 clones, 60% to 75% being singletons. Sequenced sample: tumor-infiltrating cells from bladder cancer. These receptors were collected from a human donor with urothelial carcinoma. Each CDR3 is given with its conserved first and last residue. The order of the fields is V gene, J gene, CDR3 protein.

V: TRBV6-5; J: TRBJ2-5; CDR3: CASSYQAEGAGTQYF
V: TRBV7-9; J: TRBJ1-2; CDR3: CASSLITPGQTTF
V: TRBV7-2; J: TRBJ2-7; CDR3: CASSLGRSHSEQYF
V: TRBV6-6; J: TRBJ1-4; CDR3: CASSYWVGGEKLFF
V: TRBV9; J: TRBJ2-5; CDR3: CASSAGTALGTQYF
V: TRBV5-1; J: TRBJ1-1; CDR3: CASSFSGVTEAFF
V: TRBV29-1; J: TRBJ2-2; CDR3: CSVEEGGANTGELFF
V: TRBV12-5; J: TRBJ2-3; CDR3: CASGLDISTDTQYF
V: TRBV30; J: TRBJ1-4; CDR3: CAWSLPPWGEKLFF
V: TRBV11-1; J: TRBJ2-7; CDR3: CASSFDRDYEQYF
V: TRBV9; J: TRBJ2-7; CDR3: CASSVGERPTYEQYF
V: TRBV6-4; J: TRBJ2-1; CDR3: CASSLLAGAPMFF
V: TRBV6-1; J: TRBJ1-2; CDR3: CASSSSPNYGYTF
V: TRBV4-1; J: TRBJ2-5; CDR3: CASSQEAGYQGMRETQYF
V: TRBV7-6; J: TRBJ2-1; CDR3: CASREGPYNEQFF
V: TRBV6-5; J: TRBJ2-1; CDR3: CASSPTGGAYNEQFF
V: TRBV29-1; J: TRBJ1-1; CDR3: CSVVKYGGGTEAFF
V: TRBV5-8; J: TRBJ2-3; CDR3: CASGGSTDTQYF
V: TRBV11-3; J: TRBJ2-4; CDR3: CASSLKRLAGARLAKNIQYF
V: TRBV14; J: TRBJ1-1; CDR3: CASSPPGATGNTEAFF
V: TRBV4-1; J: TRBJ2-7; CDR3: CASSQLGSGTRDLYEQYF
V: TRBV30; J: TRBJ2-3; CDR3: CAWSRPWTSTSTDTQYF
V: TRBV9; J: TRBJ2-3; CDR3: CASSVGDRGERDTQYF
V: TRBV7-9; J: TRBJ1-3; CDR3: CASSSPFGSGNTIYF
V: TRBV7-2; J: TRBJ2-3; CDR3: CASSSSTDTQYF
V: TRBV7-2; J: TRBJ2-5; CDR3: CASSLTGFSGLGETQYF
V: TRBV5-1; J: TRBJ1-1; CDR3: CASRLNTGTEAFF
V: TRBV11-2; J: TRBJ2-6; CDR3: CASSLGVSGANVLTF
V: TRBV5-6; J: TRBJ1-2; CDR3: CASSLAGRAGENGYTF
V: TRBV9; J: TRBJ2-3; CDR3: CASSSRVSTDTQYF
V: TRBV27; J: TRBJ1-5; CDR3: CASSLSPNWGQGDQPQHF
V: TRBV29-1; J: TRBJ1-1; CDR3: CSVSTGTGATEAFF
V: TRBV6-5; J: TRBJ1-2; CDR3: CASSSGTVYGYTF
V: TRBV7-9; J: TRBJ1-2; CDR3: CASSGLDRGNYGYTF
V: TRBV5-1; J: TRBJ1-1; CDR3: CASSFSGVTEAFF
V: TRBV29-1; J: TRBJ2-2; CDR3: CSVGPGAGTGELFF
V: TRBV12-5; J: TRBJ1-5; CDR3: CASGLGTGEAQPQHF